The 17 T cell receptor beta chains presented below share a single source sample, sequenced in a study of T cell changes during pregnancy in multiple sclerosis. Measured with immunoSEQ multiplex PCR; TCRdb has only the in-frame clones, and not every one. The sample yields about 77,000 clones, about 93% seen once. The sequences come from peripheral blood, collected after pregnancy. The receptors originated from a female donor in good health, enrolled as a control in a pregnancy study.

V and J are TRBV6-5 and TRBJ1-5; D might be TRBD1 (6 bases). The CDR3 has 15 residues. Deletions cut 7 bases from V and 6 bases from J, with 19 bases between. Per germline, CDR1 MNHEY and CDR2 SVGAGI. Written as DNA, the CDR3 is TGTGCCAGCAAGTCTGGTCGGGGGGCTGGTCAGCCCCAGCATTTT. Amino acid sequence: CASKSGRGAGQPQHF.

This chain joins TRBV29-1 and TRBJ2-3, with 12 bases that match TRBD2. Unmatched junction bases numbered 13, after V lost 4 bases and J lost 11 bases. The CDR3 extends over 15 amino acids. Germline V gives CDR1 SQVTM, CDR2 ANQGSEA. CDR3 region: CSVAQTSGGNARQYF. DNA of the CDR3: TGCAGCGTTGCCCAGACTAGCGGGGGAAATGCGAGGCAGTATTTT.

The V gene is TRBV5-1, the J gene TRBJ1-6; 9 bases are shared with TRBD1. Germline V gene lookup returns CDR1 SGHRS and CDR2 YFSETQ. J lost 7 bases, V lost 4 bases, and 9 bases had no gene match. The CDR3 sequence is 16 residues long. The CDR3 protein is CASSQGHRGQNSPLHF. CDR3 coding DNA: TGCGCCAGCAGCCAGGGCCACAGGGGGCAGAATTCACCCCTCCACTTT.

This chain's CDR3 is CATSRGRTSFEATDTQYF. CDR3 in DNA: TGTGCCACCAGCAGAGGGAGAACTAGCTTTGAGGCGACAGATACGCAGTATTTT. The V call is TRBV15, the J call TRBJ2-3, with a tentative D call TRBD2 (6 bases). V was cut by 1 base and J by 3 bases, with 20 bases left in between. Germline-derived CDR1 and CDR2 are LNHNV and YYDKDF (reference sequence). The CDR3 is made up of 18 amino acids. Full variable domain (missing parts from reference TRBV15 and TRBJ2-3): DAMVIQNPRYQVTQFGKPVTLSCSQTLNHNVMYWYQQKSSQAPKLLFHYYDKDFNNEADTPDNFQSRRPNTSFCFLDIRSPGLGDTAMYLCATSRGRTSFEATDTQYFGPGTRLTVL.

The J gene is TRBJ2-3, the V gene TRBV29-1; D remains ambiguous. Germline V gives CDR1 SQVTM, CDR2 ANQGSEA. Trimming cost V 1 base and J 6 bases, with 11 bases left between them. The CDR3 is 13 residues long. This chain's CDR3 is CSVEVLISDTQYF. The CDR3 DNA reads as TGCAGCGTTGAAGTCCTAATATCTGATACGCAGTATTTT.

The V and J genes are TRBV11-2 and TRBJ1-1; TRBD1 matches at 7 bases. This CDR3 is built from 14 residues. The V gene's germline CDR1 is SGHAT and CDR2 FQNNGV. The junction had 4 bases not matched to a gene; V was cut back by 3 bases and J by 3 bases. CDR3 region: CASSFRDRHTEAFF. The CDR3 nucleotides are TGTGCCAGCAGCTTCCGGGACAGACACACTGAAGCTTTCTTT. Using reference TRBV11-2 and TRBJ1-1 for the parts outside the CDR3, the full variable domain is EAGVAQSPRYKIIEKRQSVAFWCNPISGHATLYWYQQILGQGPKLLIQFQNNGVVDDSQLPKDRFSAERLKGVDSTLKIQPAKLEDSAVYLCASSFRDRHTEAFFGQGTRLTVV.

The chain combines TRBV14 with TRBJ2-7; D gene uncertain. Germline lookup yields CDR1 SGHDN and CDR2 FVKESK. This CDR3 has 15 residues. V lost 4 bases to trimming and J lost 1 base, with 14 bases between them. The CDR3 region has the DNA TGTGCCAGCAGCCGAGGAGTCGCGGCATCCTACGAGCAGTACTTC. Amino acid sequence: CASSRGVAASYEQYF.

V gene TRBV5-1 combines with J gene TRBJ1-1, with TRBD1 identical over 9 bases. V was clipped by 3 bases and J by 8 bases; unmatched bases: 8. There are 14 residues in the CDR3. Germline values: CDR1 SGHRS, CDR2 YFSETQ. In nucleotides, the CDR3 is TGCGCCAGCAGCTGGACAGGGGATTCAGGCGAAGCTTTCTTT. Residues: CASSWTGDSGEAFF.

V is TRBV2 and J is TRBJ1-6, with D maybe TRBD1 (5 bases). The CDR3 has 14 amino acids. V was clipped by 7 bases and J by 7 bases, with 14 bases between them. Germline V gene lookup returns CDR1 SNHLY and CDR2 FYNNEI. As DNA, the CDR3 is TGTGCCAGCACCCAAGGGGTTTCAAATTCACCCCTCCACTTT. This gives the protein CASTQGVSNSPLHF.

The rearrangement links TRBV18 to TRBJ1-5, with 7 bases that match TRBD1. This CDR3 contains 15 residues. V dropped 3 bases and J dropped 4; count of bases not matched to a gene: 6. Germline CDR1 and CDR2: KGHSH and LQKENI. CDR3 residues: CASSPGQYLNQPQHF. The DNA of the CDR3 is TGTGCCAGCTCACCGGGACAGTACCTAAATCAGCCCCAGCATTTT.

In its sample, this clone was seen once. V and J are TRBV2 and TRBJ1-5; TRBD1 is a possible D gene (5 bases). Germline CDR1 reads SNHLY; CDR2 reads FYNNEI. The CDR3 runs 15 residues. V lost 4 bases and J lost 2, with 12 bases in between. This chain's CDR3 is CASSARTNGNQPQHF. The CDR3 DNA follows: TGTGCCAGCAGTGCCAGGACAAATGGCAATCAGCCCCAGCATTTT.

The rearrangement joins TRBV27 to TRBJ2-7; no firm D call. Germline CDR1 and CDR2: MNHEY and SMNVEV (reference sequence). Trimming stripped 3 bases from V and 3 bases from J, with 9 bases between. The CDR3 spans 13 residues. This chain's CDR3 is CASSLGPDYEQYF. CDR3 DNA sequence: TGTGCCAGCAGTTTGGGCCCCGACTACGAGCAGTACTTC.

The chain has TRBV2 and TRBJ1-1; D gene uncertain. CDR3 size: 11 residues. CDR1 and CDR2 from the germline V gene are SNHLY and FYNNEI. The CDR3 DNA sequence: TGTAGAGCCGCTCGGGTCACTGAAGCTTTCTTT. Its protein is CRAARVTEAFF.

V gene TRBV19 combines with J gene TRBJ2-3; the D gene is possibly TRBD2 (5 bases). Germline lookup yields CDR1 LNHDA and CDR2 SQIVND (reference sequence). CDR3 size: 15 residues. V lost 3 bases to trimming and J lost 6 bases, with 16 bases between them. CDR3 DNA sequence: TGTGCCAGTAGTATTCTAGCCCGTGCGGCGGATACGCAGTATTTT. Amino acids: CASSILARAADTQYF.

The rearrangement links TRBV6-1 to TRBJ1-1, with 9 bases lining up with TRBD1. Germline V CDR1 and CDR2: MNHNS, SASEGT. With V trimmed by 10 bases and J by 6 bases, 12 bases remained unmatched. The CDR3 is 14 residues long. This CDR3 is CAITPGTGKAEAFF. CDR3 nucleotide sequence: TGTGCCATAACCCCCGGGACAGGGAAAGCTGAAGCTTTCTTT.

This sequence joins TRBV4-1 and TRBJ1-3; 7 bases agree with TRBD1. The V segment lost 5 bases and the J segment 3 bases; nucleotides outside the gene matches: 4. CDR3 length equals 14 residues. The germline V gene has CDR1 MGHRA and CDR2 YSYEKL. In DNA form, the CDR3 reads TGCGCCAGCAGCACTCGACAGGGTGGAAACACCATATATTTT. Encoded protein: CASSTRQGGNTIYF.

The sample holds one count of this clone. The CDR3 sequence: CASSYLAGAYEQYF. The CDR3 DNA follows: TGTGCCAGCAGTTACTTAGCGGGAGCCTACGAGCAGTACTTC. The chain links TRBV6-5 to TRBJ2-7; TRBD2 matches 9 bases. Germline V gene data show CDR1 as MNHEY and CDR2 as SVGAGI. CDR3 length: 14 amino acids. Trimming at V came to 1 base and at J to 2 bases, leaving 0 bases not matched to a gene.